This TCR beta chain originates from a study of Graves' ophthalmopathy and Graves' hyperthyroidism. Certain patients were not enrolled. These were patients with other autoimmune diseases, uncontrolled infections, pregnancy or lactation. Patients were diagnosed from clinical symptoms, serum thyroxine, TRAb, thyroid ultrasound and orbital computed tomography. The V and J ends lost 6 bases and 9 bases, in that order; junction bases with no gene match: 21. The CDR3 runs to 18 residues. The germline V gene encodes CDR1 MDHEN and CDR2 SYDVKM. This clonotype was seen many times. Its specificity is unknown. Broader study findings: Also, most clonotypes expanded in the thyroid above 0.001 frequency appeared in blood.

Amplifying from RNA transcripts, the study obtained TCR beta CDR3 regions. Second-round multiplex PCR came after first-round RT-PCR with HTBI primers. TCRdb analysed the multiplex PCR reads with MiXCR anew, one entry per CDR3 protein. The sample carries a few hundred thousand distinct CDR3 sequences, about 18% recorded once. Sequencing was done on a sample of peripheral blood. The chain has TRBV28 and TRBJ1-5; 9 bases match TRBD1. The receptor's source is a woman aged 18-29 years with Graves' ophthalmopathy. CDR3: CASSLQPGGQGPQPPQHF. CDR3 nucleotide sequence: TGTGCCAGCAGCCTACAACCTGGAGGACAGGGGCCCCAACCGCCCCAGCATTTT.